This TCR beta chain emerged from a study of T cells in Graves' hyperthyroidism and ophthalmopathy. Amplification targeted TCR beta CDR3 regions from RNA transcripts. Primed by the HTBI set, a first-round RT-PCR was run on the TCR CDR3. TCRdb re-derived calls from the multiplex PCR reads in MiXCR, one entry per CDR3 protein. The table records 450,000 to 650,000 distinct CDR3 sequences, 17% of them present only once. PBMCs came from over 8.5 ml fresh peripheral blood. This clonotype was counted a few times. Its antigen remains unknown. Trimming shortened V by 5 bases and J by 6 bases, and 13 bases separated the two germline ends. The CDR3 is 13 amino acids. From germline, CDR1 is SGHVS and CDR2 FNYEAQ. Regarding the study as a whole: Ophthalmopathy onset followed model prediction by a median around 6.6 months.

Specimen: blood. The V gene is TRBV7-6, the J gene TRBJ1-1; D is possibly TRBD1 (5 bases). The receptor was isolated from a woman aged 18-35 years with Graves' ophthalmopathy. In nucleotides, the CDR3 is TGTGCCAGCAGCCCAGTGGCGGGACCTGAAGCTTTCTTT. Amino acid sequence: CASSPVAGPEAFF.